This is a list of T cell receptor beta chains from one sample in a study of blood T cell repertoires in COVID-19. Sequenced by immunoSEQ multiplex PCR; TCRdb stores in-frame clones only, minus some. The sample has 56,000 or so clones; about 85% are singletons. Sequenced material: peripheral blood. All receptors come from a human donor in a cohort sampled during active COVID-19. Each CDR3 is given without its conserved first and last residue. Each record gives: V gene, J gene, clone size, D gene, CDR3 protein. The D gene is left open where the match is weak. Rows may omit the clone size; those that give it use once, few, many or a size class.

V gene: TRBV18
J gene: TRBJ2-1
clone size: -
D gene: TRBD2
CDR3 protein: ASSPLPTSGISDEQF

V gene: TRBV5-1
J gene: TRBJ2-7
clone size: -
D gene: TRBD1
CDR3 protein: ASSSWTGLPYEQY

V gene: TRBV7-8
J gene: TRBJ2-5
clone size: -
D gene: -
CDR3 protein: ASSLAQSGAIQETQY

V gene: TRBV5-6
J gene: TRBJ2-7
clone size: few
D gene: -
CDR3 protein: ASGRGGGGEQY

V gene: TRBV28
J gene: TRBJ2-7
clone size: -
D gene: TRBD2
CDR3 protein: ASLLAGDNNEQY

V gene: TRBV5-1
J gene: TRBJ2-7
clone size: -
D gene: -
CDR3 protein: ASSPDPHRAYEQY

V gene: TRBV18
J gene: TRBJ1-4
clone size: -
D gene: -
CDR3 protein: ASTRQQNEKLF

V gene: TRBV6-4
J gene: TRBJ2-3
clone size: -
D gene: TRBD2
CDR3 protein: ASSPGLATDTQY

V gene: TRBV24-1
J gene: TRBJ2-7
clone size: -
D gene: TRBD1
CDR3 protein: ATPTPGQGHEQY

V gene: TRBV5-8
J gene: TRBJ2-1
clone size: -
D gene: -
CDR3 protein: ASSPGLYNEQF

V gene: TRBV3-1/TRBV3-2
J gene: TRBJ2-7
clone size: -
D gene: -
CDR3 protein: ASSPYQGLGEQY

V gene: TRBV29-1
J gene: TRBJ2-1
clone size: -
D gene: -
CDR3 protein: SVAGTLYNEQF

V gene: TRBV6-5
J gene: TRBJ1-1
clone size: many
D gene: -
CDR3 protein: ASSPQDRPNTEAF

V gene: TRBV9
J gene: TRBJ1-3
clone size: -
D gene: TRBD1
CDR3 protein: ASSTGIDRGRGNTIY

V gene: TRBV4-3
J gene: TRBJ2-3
clone size: -
D gene: TRBD2
CDR3 protein: ASSQEGALAGGDTQY

V gene: TRBV5-1
J gene: TRBJ1-2
clone size: -
D gene: TRBD1
CDR3 protein: ASSRGDRALNYGYT

V gene: TRBV19
J gene: TRBJ2-2
clone size: -
D gene: TRBD1
CDR3 protein: ASSAPGQGVQLNTGELF

V gene: TRBV30
J gene: TRBJ2-7
clone size: few
D gene: TRBD2
CDR3 protein: AWAPGGGSPYEQY

V gene: TRBV9
J gene: TRBJ1-2
clone size: -
D gene: -
CDR3 protein: ASSVGVREAPSNIYGYT

V gene: TRBV5-1
J gene: TRBJ1-1
clone size: -
D gene: TRBD1
CDR3 protein: ASSSQGGLMNTEAF

V gene: TRBV18
J gene: TRBJ1-2
clone size: -
D gene: TRBD1
CDR3 protein: ASSPLPDRGAYT

V gene: TRBV29-1
J gene: TRBJ2-7
clone size: -
D gene: TRBD2
CDR3 protein: SVTSGTYEQY

V gene: TRBV15
J gene: TRBJ2-3
clone size: -
D gene: TRBD1
CDR3 protein: ATSSKMPGQGSDTQY

V gene: TRBV7-9
J gene: TRBJ2-5
clone size: -
D gene: -
CDR3 protein: ASSLVYATLFGETQY

V gene: TRBV5-6
J gene: TRBJ1-5
clone size: -
D gene: TRBD1
CDR3 protein: ASSLALGTGDVSNQPQH

V gene: TRBV4-3
J gene: TRBJ1-1
clone size: -
D gene: -
CDR3 protein: ASSQDEAVNTEAF

V gene: TRBV19
J gene: TRBJ2-7
clone size: -
D gene: TRBD1
CDR3 protein: ASSRTGNYEQY

V gene: TRBV3-1/TRBV3-2
J gene: TRBJ2-5
clone size: -
D gene: -
CDR3 protein: ASSQVAETQY

V gene: TRBV28
J gene: TRBJ1-1
clone size: -
D gene: -
CDR3 protein: ASKTGQPNTEAF

V gene: TRBV28
J gene: TRBJ1-1
clone size: -
D gene: TRBD1
CDR3 protein: ASSSQGARASGAF

V gene: TRBV4-1
J gene: TRBJ2-5
clone size: -
D gene: TRBD2
CDR3 protein: ASSPELADYQETQY

V gene: TRBV4-3
J gene: TRBJ2-5
clone size: -
D gene: -
CDR3 protein: ASSQKGQGRGETQY

V gene: TRBV15
J gene: TRBJ1-6
clone size: once
D gene: -
CDR3 protein: ATSRDRGAGESPLH

V gene: TRBV6-5
J gene: TRBJ1-2
clone size: -
D gene: -
CDR3 protein: ASSYSRGRDYGYT

V gene: TRBV5-1
J gene: TRBJ2-1
clone size: -
D gene: -
CDR3 protein: ASSFGGHEQF

V gene: TRBV9
J gene: TRBJ1-2
clone size: few
D gene: -
CDR3 protein: ASAGDYGYT

V gene: TRBV10-3
J gene: TRBJ1-2
clone size: -
D gene: TRBD1
CDR3 protein: AISEFSGTGAYSYT

V gene: TRBV30
J gene: TRBJ2-5
clone size: once
D gene: -
CDR3 protein: AWRPLPGETQY

V gene: TRBV7-8
J gene: TRBJ1-5
clone size: once
D gene: -
CDR3 protein: ASSAQGGQPQH

V gene: TRBV19
J gene: TRBJ1-5
clone size: -
D gene: -
CDR3 protein: ASSVDSLSSQPQH

V gene: TRBV6-2/TRBV6-3
J gene: TRBJ2-3
clone size: -
D gene: -
CDR3 protein: ASSYSRSTDTQY

V gene: TRBV15
J gene: TRBJ1-5
clone size: few
D gene: TRBD1
CDR3 protein: ATSRDPGGNQPQH

V gene: TRBV6-5
J gene: TRBJ1-1
clone size: -
D gene: -
CDR3 protein: ASRPGGVKNTEAF

V gene: TRBV27
J gene: TRBJ1-5
clone size: -
D gene: TRBD1
CDR3 protein: ASSLDDRGGDSNQPQH

V gene: TRBV28
J gene: TRBJ1-5
clone size: -
D gene: -
CDR3 protein: ASSSDYLDRRRQPQH

V gene: TRBV21-1
J gene: TRBJ2-3
clone size: -
D gene: -
CDR3 protein: ASSGDAGQGYMDTQY

V gene: TRBV7-2
J gene: TRBJ2-2
clone size: -
D gene: -
CDR3 protein: ASSLAAGQTTGELF

V gene: TRBV6-2/TRBV6-3
J gene: TRBJ2-1
clone size: -
D gene: TRBD2
CDR3 protein: ASSYGTSGSNEQF

V gene: TRBV30
J gene: TRBJ2-7
clone size: -
D gene: TRBD2
CDR3 protein: AWTAWGGYEQY

V gene: TRBV2
J gene: TRBJ2-7
clone size: -
D gene: -
CDR3 protein: ASSGGSDAYEQY

V gene: TRBV7-9
J gene: TRBJ2-3
clone size: -
D gene: -
CDR3 protein: ASSLDLTDTQY

V gene: TRBV6-6
J gene: TRBJ1-1
clone size: -
D gene: -
CDR3 protein: ASTTGVEAF

V gene: TRBV5-6
J gene: TRBJ1-2
clone size: -
D gene: -
CDR3 protein: ASSLVGGAYGYT

V gene: TRBV6-5
J gene: TRBJ2-7
clone size: -
D gene: TRBD2
CDR3 protein: ASSSPGGTYEQY

V gene: TRBV30
J gene: TRBJ1-4
clone size: -
D gene: -
CDR3 protein: AWSPLQAGKEKLF

V gene: TRBV7-3
J gene: TRBJ1-1
clone size: -
D gene: TRBD1
CDR3 protein: ASSFKRNRTGGRDGIEAF

V gene: TRBV2
J gene: TRBJ2-2
clone size: -
D gene: -
CDR3 protein: ASSALVGTGELF

V gene: TRBV10-2
J gene: TRBJ2-1
clone size: -
D gene: -
CDR3 protein: ASSESPTGSDEQF

V gene: TRBV3-1/TRBV3-2
J gene: TRBJ2-2
clone size: once
D gene: TRBD2
CDR3 protein: ASSQGLAGANTGELF